This T cell receptor beta chain is drawn from a study of breast tumors, draining lymph nodes, adjacent tissues. TCRdb reanalysed the multiplex PCR reads using MiXCR and keeps one entry per CDR3 protein. The table lists 45,000 to 65,000 distinct CDR3 sequences, under 55% of them singletons. Study conclusions and caveats: Tumor T cell lymph node origin was a supported hypothesis, not proven. Findings are consistent with lymph node origin and intratumoral expansion of most tumor T cells. Luminal-like breast cancer showed significantly greater tumor-nontumor repertoire similarity than basal-like breast cancer did. Tumor repertoires ranked between lymph nodes and nontumor tissue in diversity, with V and J gene preferences.

The CDR3 covers 15 residues. Germline CDR1 and CDR2: LNHDA and SQIVND (reference sequence). The V gene lost 5 bases and the J gene lost 1 base, with 11 bases spanning the gap. A word on this clonotype: As yet, its antigen is unknown.

This TCR was recovered from a female donor with breast cancer. Some clones in this sample may be carry-over from other donors' samples. The V and J genes are TRBV19 and TRBJ2-2, with D hard to call. The sequencing sample was made of breast tumor tissue. The CDR3 here is CASSLGWGNTGELFF. The CDR3 DNA is TGTGCCAGTAGTCTAGGTTGGGGGAACACCGGGGAGCTGTTTTTT. Based on the CDR3 plus reference TRBV19 and TRBJ2-2, the full variable domain is DGGITQSPKYLFRKEGQNVTLSCEQNLNHDAMYWYRQDPGQGLRLIYYSQIVNDFQKGDIAEGYSVSREKKESFPLTVTSAQKNPTAFYLCASSLGWGNTGELFFGEGSRLTVL.